The 8 T cell receptor beta chains listed next were all sequenced from one sample in a study of cytomegalovirus exposure and HLA in healthy donors. Data came from immunoSEQ multiplex PCR; TCRdb stores just in-frame clones and leaves some out. The data contain 150,000 to 170,000 clones, more than 70% of them singletons. Input material: PBMCs. These receptors were obtained from a human donor in good health.

The chain couples TRBV6-1 to TRBJ1-1, with D tentatively TRBD1 (6 bases). CDR3 length equals 13 residues. The V end was cut by 5 bases, the J end by 4 bases, with 11 bases between. Looked up from germline, CDR1 is MNHNS and CDR2 is SASEGT. CDR3 nucleotide sequence: TGTGCCAGCAGTATCGACAGGATCACTGAAGCTTTCTTT. Encoded protein: CASSIDRITEAFF.

This clone has a single count. The rearrangement uses TRBV27 and TRBJ2-3; D gene uncertain. This CDR3 comprises 13 residues. CDR1 is MNHEY and CDR2 is SMNVEV in the germline V gene (reference sequence). V lost 3 bases and J lost 2, with 6 bases in between. The CDR3 here is CASSLGTTDTQYF. Written as DNA, the CDR3 is TGTGCCAGCAGTTTGGGCACCACAGATACGCAGTATTTT.

This clone was picked up one time. This chain links TRBV4-1 with TRBJ2-3; D not certain. Trimming cost V 3 bases and J 6 bases, with 16 bases left between them. The germline CDR1 and CDR2 sequences are MGHRA and YSYEKL. CDR3 length: 15 amino acids. For the CDR3, the DNA is TGCGCCAGCAGCCAGCCCTTAGCCGTGGCGGATACGCAGTATTTT. This codes for CASSQPLAVADTQYF.

The chain couples TRBV9 to TRBJ1-1, with D perhaps TRBD1 (5 bases). The CDR3 has 13 residues. V lost 0 bases to trimming and J lost 7 bases, with 10 bases between them. The germline V gene has CDR1 SGDLS and CDR2 YYNGEE. The CDR3 DNA reads as TGTGCCAGCAGCGTAGGAGACAGCAGTGAAGCTTTCTTT. Residues: CASSVGDSSEAFF.

The chain is built from TRBV29-1 and TRBJ1-1, with D possibly TRBD1 on 5 matching bases. Germline CDR1 reads SQVTM; CDR2 reads ANQGSEA. There are 13 residues in the CDR3. Between the trimmed V and J ends, which lost 8 bases and 4 bases, there was a span of 17 bases. This CDR3 reads CSPRAGGGTEAFF. CDR3 bases: TGCAGCCCCCGGGCGGGGGGGGGCACTGAAGCTTTCTTT.

The rearrangement links TRBV5-1 to TRBJ1-1; 7 nucleotides agree with TRBD1. This CDR3 has 15 amino acids. Germline CDR1 SGHRS, CDR2 YFSETQ. Trimming at V came to 0 bases and at J to 1 base, leaving 3 bases not matched to a gene. In nucleotides, the CDR3 is TGCGCCAGCAGCTTGGGACAGGGAAAGAACACTGAAGCTTTCTTT. As protein: CASSLGQGKNTEAFF.

The DNA for the CDR3 is TGTGCCAGCAGTTCACCGGGACTTAACACCGGGGAGCTGTTTTTT. Protein sequence: CASSSPGLNTGELFF. This chain uses TRBV28 with TRBJ2-2; tentatively, D is TRBD2 (6 bases). V lost 4 bases and J lost 2, with 11 bases in between. CDR3 length equals 15 residues. Germline CDR1 and CDR2: MDHEN and SYDVKM. Together with reference TRBV28 and TRBJ2-2, the CDR3 gives the full variable domain: DVKVTQSSRYLVKRTGEKVFLECVQDMDHENMFWYRQDPGLGLRLIYFSYDVKMKEKGDIPEGYSVSREKKERFSLILESASTNQTSMYLCASSSPGLNTGELFFGEGSRLTVL.

The chain employs TRBV19 and TRBJ2-3, with 8 bases lining up with TRBD1. The CDR3 contains 15 residues. CDR1 LNHDA and CDR2 SQIVND come from the germline V gene (reference sequence). The ends lost 5 bases at V and 1 base at J; junction bases unmatched: 5. The CDR3 loop is CASSLLTGGTDTQYF. In DNA form, the CDR3 reads TGTGCCAGTAGTTTACTGACAGGGGGCACAGATACGCAGTATTTT.